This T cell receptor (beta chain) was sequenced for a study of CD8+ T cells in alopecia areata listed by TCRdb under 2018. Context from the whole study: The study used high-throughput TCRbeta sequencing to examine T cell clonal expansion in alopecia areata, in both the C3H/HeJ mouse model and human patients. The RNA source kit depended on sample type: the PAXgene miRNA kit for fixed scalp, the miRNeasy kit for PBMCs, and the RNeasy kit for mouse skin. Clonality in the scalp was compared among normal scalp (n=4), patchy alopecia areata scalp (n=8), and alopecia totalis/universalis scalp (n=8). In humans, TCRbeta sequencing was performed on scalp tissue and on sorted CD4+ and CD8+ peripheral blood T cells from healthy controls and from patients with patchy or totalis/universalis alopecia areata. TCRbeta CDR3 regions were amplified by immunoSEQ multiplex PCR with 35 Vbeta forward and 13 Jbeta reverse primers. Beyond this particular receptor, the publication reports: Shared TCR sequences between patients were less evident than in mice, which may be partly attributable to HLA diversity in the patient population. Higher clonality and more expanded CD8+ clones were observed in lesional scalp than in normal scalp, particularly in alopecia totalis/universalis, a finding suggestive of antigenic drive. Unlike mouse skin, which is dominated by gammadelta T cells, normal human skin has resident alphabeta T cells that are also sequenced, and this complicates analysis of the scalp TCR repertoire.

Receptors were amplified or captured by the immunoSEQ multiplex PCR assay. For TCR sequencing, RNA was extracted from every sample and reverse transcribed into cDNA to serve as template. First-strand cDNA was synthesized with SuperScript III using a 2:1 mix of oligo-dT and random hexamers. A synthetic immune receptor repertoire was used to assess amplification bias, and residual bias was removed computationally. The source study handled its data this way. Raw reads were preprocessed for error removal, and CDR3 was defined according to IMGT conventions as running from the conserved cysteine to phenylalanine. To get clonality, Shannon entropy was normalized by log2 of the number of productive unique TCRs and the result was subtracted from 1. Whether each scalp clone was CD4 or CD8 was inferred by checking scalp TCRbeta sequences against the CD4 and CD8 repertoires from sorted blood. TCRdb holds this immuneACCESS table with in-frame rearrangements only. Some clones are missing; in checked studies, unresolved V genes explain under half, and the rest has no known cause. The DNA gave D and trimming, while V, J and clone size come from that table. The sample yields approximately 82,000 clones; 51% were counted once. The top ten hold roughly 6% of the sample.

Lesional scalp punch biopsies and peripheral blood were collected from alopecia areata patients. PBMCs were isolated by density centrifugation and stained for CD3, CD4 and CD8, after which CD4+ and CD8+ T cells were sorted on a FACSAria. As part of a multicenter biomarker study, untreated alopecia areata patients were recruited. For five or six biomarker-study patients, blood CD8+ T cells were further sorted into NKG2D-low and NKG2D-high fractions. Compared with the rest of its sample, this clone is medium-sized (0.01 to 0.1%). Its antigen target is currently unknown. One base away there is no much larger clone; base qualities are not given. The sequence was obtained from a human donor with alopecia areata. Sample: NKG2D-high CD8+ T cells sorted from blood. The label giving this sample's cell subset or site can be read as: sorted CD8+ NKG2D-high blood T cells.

The CDR3 region reads CASSQYGLVGELFF. The nucleotide sequence is TGCGCCAGCAGCCAATATGGGCTCGTCGGGGAGCTGTTTTTT. The chain is assembled from TRBV4-1 and TRBJ2-2; the D gene is unclear. CDR1 MGHRA and CDR2 YSYEKL were looked up in the germline V gene. The junction carries 11 bases between V and J, which are trimmed by 2 bases and 7 bases respectively. The CDR3 measures 14 amino acids from cysteine to phenylalanine. Solely the CDR3 DNA is kept, with 42 bases framed from the first base.